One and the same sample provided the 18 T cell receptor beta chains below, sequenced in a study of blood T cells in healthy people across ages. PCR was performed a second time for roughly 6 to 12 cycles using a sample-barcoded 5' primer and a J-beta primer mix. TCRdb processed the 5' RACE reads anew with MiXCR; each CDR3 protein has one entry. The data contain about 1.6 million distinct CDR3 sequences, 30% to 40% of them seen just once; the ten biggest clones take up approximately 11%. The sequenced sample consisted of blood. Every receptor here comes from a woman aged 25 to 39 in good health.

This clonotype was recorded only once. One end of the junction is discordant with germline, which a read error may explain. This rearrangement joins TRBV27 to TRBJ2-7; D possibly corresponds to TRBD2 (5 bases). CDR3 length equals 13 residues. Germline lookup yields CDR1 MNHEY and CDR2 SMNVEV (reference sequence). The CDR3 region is CASSAGNSYERYF. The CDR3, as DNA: TGTGCCAGCAGCGCCGGGAACTCCTACGAGCGGTACTTC.

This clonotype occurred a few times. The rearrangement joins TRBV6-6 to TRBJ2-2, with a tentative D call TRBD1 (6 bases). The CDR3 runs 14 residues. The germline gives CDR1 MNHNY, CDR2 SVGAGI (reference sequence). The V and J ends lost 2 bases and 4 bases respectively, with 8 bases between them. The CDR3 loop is CASSYRGGTGELFF. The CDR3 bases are TGTGCCAGCAGTTACAGAGGGGGCACCGGGGAGCTGTTTTTT.

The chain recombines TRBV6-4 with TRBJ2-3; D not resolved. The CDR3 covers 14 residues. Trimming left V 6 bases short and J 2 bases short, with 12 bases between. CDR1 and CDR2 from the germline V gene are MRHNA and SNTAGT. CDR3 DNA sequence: TGTGCCAGCAGCGACGATACTTTCACAGATACGCAGTATTTT. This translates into CASSDDTFTDTQYF.

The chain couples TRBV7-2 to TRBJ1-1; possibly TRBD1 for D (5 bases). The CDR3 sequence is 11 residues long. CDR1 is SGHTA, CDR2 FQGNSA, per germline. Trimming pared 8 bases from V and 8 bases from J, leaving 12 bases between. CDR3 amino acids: CASSNRGEAFF. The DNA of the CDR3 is TGTGCCAGCTCGAACCGGGGCGAAGCTTTCTTT.

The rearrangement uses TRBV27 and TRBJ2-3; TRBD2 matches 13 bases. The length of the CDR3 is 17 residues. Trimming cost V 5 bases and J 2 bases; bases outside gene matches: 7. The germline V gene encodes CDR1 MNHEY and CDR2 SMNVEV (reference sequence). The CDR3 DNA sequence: TGTGCCAGCAGTCGTACTAGCGGGAGGGGACACACAGATACGCAGTATTTT. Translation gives CASSRTSGRGHTDTQYF.

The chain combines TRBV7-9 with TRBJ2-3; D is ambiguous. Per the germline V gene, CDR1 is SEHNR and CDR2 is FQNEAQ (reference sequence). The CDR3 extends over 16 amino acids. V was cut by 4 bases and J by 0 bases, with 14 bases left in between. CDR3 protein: CASSYGRTLSTDTQYF. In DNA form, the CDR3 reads TGTGCCAGCAGCTATGGACGGACGTTAAGCACAGATACGCAGTATTTT. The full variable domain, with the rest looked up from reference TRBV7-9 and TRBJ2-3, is DTGVSQNPRHKITKRGQNVTFRCDPISEHNRLYWYRQTLGQGPEFLTYFQNEAQLEKSRLLSDRFSAERPKGSFSTLEIQRTEQGDSAMYLCASSYGRTLSTDTQYFGPGTRLTVL.

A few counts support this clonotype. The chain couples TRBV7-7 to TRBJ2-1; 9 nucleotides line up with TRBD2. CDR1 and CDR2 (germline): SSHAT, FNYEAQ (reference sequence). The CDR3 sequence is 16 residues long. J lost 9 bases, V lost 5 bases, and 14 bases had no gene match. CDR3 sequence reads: CASSIAAGGSGGEQFF. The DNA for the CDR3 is TGTGCCAGCAGCATTGCGGCGGGAGGGTCCGGGGGTGAGCAGTTCTTC.

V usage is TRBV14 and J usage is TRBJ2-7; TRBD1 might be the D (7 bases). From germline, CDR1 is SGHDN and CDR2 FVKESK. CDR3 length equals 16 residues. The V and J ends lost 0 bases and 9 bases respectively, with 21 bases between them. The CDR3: CASSQDRGTVLRVQYF. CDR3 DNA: TGTGCCAGCAGCCAAGATCGCGGGACAGTACTACGAGTGCAGTACTTC.

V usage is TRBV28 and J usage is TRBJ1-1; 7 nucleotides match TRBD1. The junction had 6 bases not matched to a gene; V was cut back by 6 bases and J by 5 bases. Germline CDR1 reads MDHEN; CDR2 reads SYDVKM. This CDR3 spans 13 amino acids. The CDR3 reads CASRRQGPTEAFF. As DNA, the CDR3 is TGTGCCAGCAGGAGACAGGGTCCGACTGAAGCTTTCTTT.

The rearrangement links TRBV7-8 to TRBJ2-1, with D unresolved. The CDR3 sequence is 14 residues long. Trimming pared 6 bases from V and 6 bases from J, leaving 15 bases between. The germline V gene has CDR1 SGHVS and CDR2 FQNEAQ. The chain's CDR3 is CASSSLENFNEQFF. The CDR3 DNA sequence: TGTGCCAGCAGTTCCCTAGAGAATTTCAATGAGCAGTTCTTC. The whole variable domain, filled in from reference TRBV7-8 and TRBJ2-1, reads GAGVSQSPRYKVAKRGQDVALRCDPISGHVSLFWYQQALGQGPEFLTYFQNEAQLDKSGLPSDRFFAERPEGSVSTLKIQRTQQEDSAVYLCASSSLENFNEQFFGPGTRLTVL.

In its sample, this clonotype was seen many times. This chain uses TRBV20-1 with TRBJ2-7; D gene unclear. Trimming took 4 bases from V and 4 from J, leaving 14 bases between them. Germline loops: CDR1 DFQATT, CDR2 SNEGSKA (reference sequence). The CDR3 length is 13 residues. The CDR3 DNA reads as TGCAGTGCTAAGCGCTCAGCCCCATACGAGCAGTACTTC. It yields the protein CSAKRSAPYEQYF.

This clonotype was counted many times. CDR3: CASSPQTDYGYTF. The CDR3, as DNA: TGTGCCAGCAGTCCACAGACAGACTATGGCTACACCTTC. V is TRBV12-3 or TRBV12-4 and J is TRBJ1-2; D is perhaps TRBD1 (5 bases). V dropped 5 bases and J dropped 3 bases, with 10 bases sitting between them. This CDR3 spans 13 amino acids.

The CDR3 spells CASSANSPRAGETQYF. The CDR3 DNA follows: TGTGCCAGCTCGGCCAACAGCCCCAGGGCCGGAGAGACCCAGTACTTC. The chain employs TRBV2 and TRBJ2-5, with D tentatively TRBD1 (5 bases). The CDR3 totals 16 residues. V was pared by 8 bases and J by 4 bases, with 23 bases between. Germline V gene sequence: CDR1 SNHLY, CDR2 FYNNEI.

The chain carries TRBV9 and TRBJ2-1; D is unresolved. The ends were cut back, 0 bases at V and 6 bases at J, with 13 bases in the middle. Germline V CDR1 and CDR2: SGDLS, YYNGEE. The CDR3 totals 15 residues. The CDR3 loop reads CASSVESRSSNEQFF. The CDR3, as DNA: TGTGCCAGCAGCGTAGAGTCAAGGTCCAGCAATGAGCAGTTCTTC.

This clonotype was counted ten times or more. The chain's CDR3 is CSARLTASGDVYEQYF. The CDR3 DNA reads TGCAGTGCTAGACTTACCGCTAGCGGGGATGTGTACGAGCAGTACTTC. This sequence joins TRBV20-1 and TRBJ2-7; 9 bases map to TRBD2. After removal of 2 bases from V and 4 bases from J, the junction contained 12 bases not matched to a gene. Germline V gives CDR1 DFQATT, CDR2 SNEGSKA (reference sequence). This CDR3 region has 16 residues.

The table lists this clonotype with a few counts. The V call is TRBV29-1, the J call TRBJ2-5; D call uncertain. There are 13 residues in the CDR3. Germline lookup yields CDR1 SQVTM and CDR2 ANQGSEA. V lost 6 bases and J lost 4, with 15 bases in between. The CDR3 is CSVLGKYRETQYF. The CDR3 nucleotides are TGCAGCGTGCTCGGAAAGTACCGAGAGACCCAGTACTTC.

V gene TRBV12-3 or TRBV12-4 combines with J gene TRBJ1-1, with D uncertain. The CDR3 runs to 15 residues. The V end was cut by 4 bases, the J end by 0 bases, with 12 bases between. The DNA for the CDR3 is TGTGCCAGCAGTTCCTCCCGACTGATGAACACTGAAGCTTTCTTT. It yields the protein CASSSSRLMNTEAFF.

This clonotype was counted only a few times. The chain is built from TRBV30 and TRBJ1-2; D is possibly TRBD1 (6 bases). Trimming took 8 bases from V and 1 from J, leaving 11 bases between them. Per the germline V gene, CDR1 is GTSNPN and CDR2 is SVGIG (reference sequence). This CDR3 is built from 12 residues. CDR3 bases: TGTGCCCTACAGGGACTTAACTATGGCTACACCTTC. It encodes CALQGLNYGYTF.